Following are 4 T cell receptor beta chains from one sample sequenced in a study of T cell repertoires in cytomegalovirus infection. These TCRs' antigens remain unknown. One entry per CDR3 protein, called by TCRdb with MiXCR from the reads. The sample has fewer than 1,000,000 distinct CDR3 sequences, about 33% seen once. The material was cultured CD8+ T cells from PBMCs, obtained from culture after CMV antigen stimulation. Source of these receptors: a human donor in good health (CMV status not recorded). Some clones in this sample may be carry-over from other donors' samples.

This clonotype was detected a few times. For the CDR3, the DNA is TGTGCCAGCAGCTTAAACGGCCCGATGATCGGGGAGCTGTTTTTT. This sequence encodes CASSLNGPMIGELFF. The rearrangement joins TRBV7-3 to TRBJ2-2; no firm D call. From germline, CDR1 is SGHTA and CDR2 FQGTGA. The CDR3 sequence is 15 residues long. Trimming removed 1 base from V and 7 bases from J, with 13 bases in between.

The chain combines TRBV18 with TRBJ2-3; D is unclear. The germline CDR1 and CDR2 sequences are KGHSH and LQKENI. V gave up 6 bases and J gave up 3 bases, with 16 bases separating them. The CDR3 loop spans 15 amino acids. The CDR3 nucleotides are TGTGCCAGCTCCCTCATTCGGAGTGGGACAGATACGCAGTATTTT. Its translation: CASSLIRSGTDTQYF.

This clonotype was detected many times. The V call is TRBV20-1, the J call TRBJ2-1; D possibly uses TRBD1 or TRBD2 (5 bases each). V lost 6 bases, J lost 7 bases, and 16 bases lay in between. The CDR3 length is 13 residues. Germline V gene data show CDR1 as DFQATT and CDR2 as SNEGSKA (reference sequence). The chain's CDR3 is CSATKNWGNEQFF. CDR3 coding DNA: TGCAGTGCCACGAAAAATTGGGGGAATGAGCAGTTCTTC.

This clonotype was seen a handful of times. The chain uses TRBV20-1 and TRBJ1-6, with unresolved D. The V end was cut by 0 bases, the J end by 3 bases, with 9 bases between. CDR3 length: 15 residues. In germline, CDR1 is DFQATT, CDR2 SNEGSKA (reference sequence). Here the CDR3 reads CSARDPQHYNSPLHF. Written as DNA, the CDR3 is TGCAGTGCTAGAGATCCACAGCACTATAATTCACCCCTCCACTTT.